Listed below are T cell receptor beta chains from one sample, sequenced in a study of control samples from healthy donors and cancer patients. The data were produced by immunoSEQ multiplex PCR, yet TCRdb's version contains in-frame clones alone and is incomplete. The sample consists of over 100,000 clones, about 90% of them appearing once. Sequencing input: blood. All receptors come from a woman aged 45-60 years in good health. CDR3s include the opening cysteine and the closing phenylalanine or tryptophan.

v_call	cdr3_aa
TRBV18	CASSPIVDTEAFF
TRBV11-2	CASSFHFEQYF
TRBV19	CASSIGGPRGNQPQHF
TRBV6-2/TRBV6-3	CASSYPSRGNTIYF
TRBV5-1	CASSLALGQGYSYEQYF
TRBV4-2	CASSQDERGDNEQFF
TRBV12-3/TRBV12-4	CASQAGYGETQYF
TRBV18	CASSEFNPLSGGNTEAFF
TRBV5-1	CASSLMDRFLYNEQFF
TRBV6-6	CASSYGGQADTQYF
TRBV2	CASMSGTSGKLAQYF
TRBV7-9	CASGLSQGNTIYF
TRBV2	CASSAGYYGYTF
TRBV29-1	CSVAGYNTGELFF
TRBV19	CASSTWDVQNTEAFF
TRBV11-1	CASSPRDRLYGYTF
TRBV29-1	CSVEGPGTIYGYTF
TRBV4-2	CASSQGLAGGQNTQYF
TRBV2	CASRRTGNQPQHF
TRBV4-1	CASSQDQSGYTQAFF
TRBV10-3	CAIRQTENTEAFF
TRBV12-3/TRBV12-4	CASSLDRVQPQHF
TRBV11-2	CASSRTQGTNTEAFF
TRBV28	CASRGHGGEKLFF
TRBV30	CAWSVSGLSGQFF
TRBV5-6	CASSLARYTDTQYF
TRBV11-2	CASSFRQIPSYNEQFF
TRBV30	CAWSVGASRNTDTQYF
TRBV10-1	CASSDVGELFF
TRBV5-1	CASSLDRDTEAFF
TRBV4-1	CASIGETNEKLFF
TRBV19	CASSSLTSGAEQFF
TRBV7-9	CASSPLGSGNTIYF
TRBV5-1	CASSLAQGYSGTEAFF
TRBV30	CAWSVGVGPGYTF
TRBV29-1	CSVVEQGAVWGTEAFF
TRBV2	CASTPRGTVDTQYF
TRBV7-2	CASSLVREQFF
TRBV3-1/TRBV3-2	CASSQGVAEAFF
TRBV18	CASSPNSQGRIF
TRBV29-1	CSAWWGQSGEQYF
TRBV2	CASSEAGPEAFF
TRBV5-8	CASSHAGGRFLAKNIQYF
TRBV19	CASNNPAGPYSNQPQHF
TRBV19	CASSIRGAGNTIYF
TRBV10-2	CASSSLVQQETQYF
TRBV7-9	CASSLRGDYTDTQYF
TRBV7-9	CASSLGQGYTEAFF
TRBV18	CASSRPGTGMVEQFF
TRBV28	CASSFGLAGASTDTQYF